This T cell receptor beta chain was sequenced in a study of cytomegalovirus exposure and HLA in healthy donors. Study as a whole: There were tens of millions of unique TCRs (from HLA-typed donors) in an early data release.

Study findings and constraints: Reportedly, cytomegalovirus status was diagnosed with high sensitivity and specificity. Compared with the roughly 700-donor mean, an Asian-associated ancestry cluster reportedly had fewer N-insertions, according to a later analysis.

Germline lookup yields CDR1 SGHTA and CDR2 FQGNSA. V gave up 1 base and J gave up 8 bases, with 14 bases separating them. This CDR3 is built from 14 residues. PCR amplification relied on 60 Vbeta primers (plus 13 Jbeta primers). Generated by immunoSEQ multiplex PCR, the TCRdb table keeps only in-frame clones and is missing some. This table holds under 200,000 clones. Concerning this clone: The antigen is undetermined.

The chain combines TRBV7-2 with TRBJ1-2; TRBD1 is a possible D gene (5 bases). The sequence derives from a man aged 25 to 40 in good health and CMV-seronegative. Sequencing input: PBMCs. The CDR3 DNA reads TGTGCCAGCAGCTTAGTCGGGGGAGTAGAGGGCTACACCTTC. Its protein product is CASSLVGGVEGYTF.